This T cell receptor (beta chain) was documented in a study of a mutant IDH1 vaccine in newly diagnosed glioma. Using immunoSEQ multiplex PCR, the repertoire was profiled, and TCRdb retains in-frame clones only, with some absent. The profile shows under 150,000 clones, roughly 90% of them singletons. V was pared by 2 bases and J by 2 bases, with 7 bases between. The CDR3 spans 14 residues. Germline V lookup: CDR1 SGHRS, CDR2 YFSETQ. Comments on this clone: Its antigen is unknown.

This sample's time point: week 11, during vaccination. What each vaccine dose contained was 300 ug of mutant IDH1 20-mer peptide, accompanied by topical imiquimod. The sequencing used PBMCs, collected from a glioma patient whose treatment included an IDH1 peptide vaccine. The TCR was taken from a woman aged 50 to 65 with glioma. This chain uses TRBV5-1 with TRBJ1-4; D uncertain. CDR3 nucleotide sequence: TGCGCCAGCAGCTTAGGGATCACTAATGAAAAACTGTTTTTT. This codes for CASSLGITNEKLFF.